A selection of T cell receptor beta chains follows, all from one sample in a study of blood T cell repertoires in COVID-19. Sequencing used immunoSEQ multiplex PCR; TCRdb keeps in-frame clones, though not all of them. The sample gives approximately 130,000 clones, 65% to 90% of which show up once; around an eighth is in the top ten. Sequencing was done on a sample of peripheral blood. These receptor sequences come from a human donor in a cohort sampled during active COVID-19. CDR3s include the opening cysteine and the closing phenylalanine or tryptophan. A D gene is named only where the DNA matches it firmly. Size tells how often a clone was seen (once, few, many) or the class of an expanded clone, and some rows leave it out.

j_gene | v_gene | d_gene | abundance | CDR3aa | CDR3nt
TRBJ2-3 | TRBV28 | NA | NA | CASSRNQGGRTDTQYF | TGTGCCAGCAGCCGGAATCAGGGGGGCCGCACAGATACGCAGTATTTT
TRBJ2-3 | TRBV11-2 | TRBD2 | NA | CASSWSGETGVDTQYF | TGTGCCAGCAGCTGGAGCGGGGAAACCGGTGTAGATACGCAGTATTTT
TRBJ2-3 | TRBV2 | TRBD2 | few | CASRGGTSTDTQYF | TGTGCCAGCAGGGGGGGGACTAGCACAGATACGCAGTATTTT
TRBJ2-5 | TRBV15 | NA | NA | CATSRDRETQYF | TGTGCCACCAGCAGAGATCGGGAGACCCAGTACTTC
TRBJ1-1 | TRBV7-2 | NA | NA | CASRYSGTLNTEAFF | TGTGCCAGCAGATACTCCGGGACTCTGAACACTGAAGCTTTCTTT
TRBJ2-3 | TRBV27 | TRBD2 | few | CASSTALAGAADTQYF | TGTGCCAGCAGTACTGCCCTAGCGGGGGCAGCAGATACGCAGTATTTT
TRBJ2-7 | TRBV7-8 | TRBD2 | NA | CASTYTGGPDEQYF | TGTGCCAGCACCTACACGGGGGGGCCGGACGAGCAGTACTTC
TRBJ1-1 | TRBV5-1 | TRBD1 | NA | CASSLGTGAHGSTEAFF | TGCGCCAGCAGCTTAGGGACAGGGGCCCATGGGAGCACTGAAGCTTTCTTT
TRBJ2-2 | TRBV5-1 | TRBD2 | many | CASSVAGTNTGELFF | TGCGCCAGCAGCGTAGCGGGGACGAACACCGGGGAGCTGTTTTTT
TRBJ2-7 | TRBV29-1 | NA | NA | CSVETRVQGAYEQYF | TGCAGCGTTGAAACCCGGGTTCAAGGGGCCTACGAGCAGTACTTC
TRBJ1-1 | TRBV7-2 | TRBD1 | once | CASSLRQGMRASEAFF | TGTGCCAGCAGCTTACGACAGGGGATGAGGGCCTCTGAAGCTTTCTTT
TRBJ2-7 | TRBV6-5 | TRBD2 | NA | CASRTSGGAADEQYF | TGTGCCAGCAGGACTAGCGGGGGGGCTGCCGACGAGCAGTACTTC
TRBJ2-7 | TRBV12-3/TRBV12-4 | NA | NA | CASRPDWLEGQYF | TGTGCCAGCAGACCGGACTGGCTGGAAGGGCAGTACTTC
TRBJ2-5 | TRBV10-1 | NA | NA | CASSDAPGRGQETQYF | TGCGCCAGCAGCGACGCCCCGGGGAGAGGCCAAGAGACCCAGTACTTC
TRBJ2-7 | TRBV20-1 | NA | few | CSASQLYEQYF | TGCAGTGCTAGCCAACTCTACGAGCAGTACTTC
TRBJ2-5 | TRBV5-1 | TRBD1 | NA | CASSPTGIGYQETQYF | TGCGCCAGCAGCCCGACAGGGATCGGGTACCAAGAGACCCAGTACTTC
TRBJ2-7 | TRBV28 | NA | NA | CASSLVEGRGEQYF | TGTGCCAGCAGTTTGGTGGAGGGCCGAGGCGAGCAGTACTTC
TRBJ2-1 | TRBV5-1 | TRBD2 | NA | CASSFNSGDYNEQFF | TGCGCCAGCAGCTTTAATAGCGGGGACTACAATGAGCAGTTCTTC
TRBJ2-3 | TRBV25-1 | TRBD1 | NA | CASSEEDRLTDTQYF | TGTGCCAGCAGTGAGGAGGACAGGCTCACAGATACGCAGTATTTT
TRBJ2-1 | TRBV23-1 | NA | NA | CASSLALRSNEQFF | TGCGCCAGCAGCCTAGCCCTACGGTCCAATGAGCAGTTCTTC
TRBJ1-1 | TRBV9 | NA | NA | CASSGLVGAEAFF | TGTGCCAGCAGCGGATTAGTGGGCGCTGAAGCTTTCTTT
TRBJ2-1 | TRBV5-1 | TRBD2 | NA | CASSLGTSGGTPQFF | TGCGCCAGCAGCTTGGGGACTAGCGGGGGAACCCCTCAGTTCTTC
TRBJ2-5 | TRBV18 | NA | once | CASSPRAGGMETQYF | TGTGCCAGCTCACCACGGGCAGGGGGGATGGAGACCCAGTACTTC
TRBJ2-7 | TRBV2 | NA | NA | CASSQDSIAEQYF | TGTGCCAGCAGTCAGGACTCTATCGCCGAGCAGTACTTC
TRBJ2-5 | TRBV2 | NA | few | CAGGQNQETQYF | TGTGCCGGAGGACAGAACCAAGAGACCCAGTACTTC
TRBJ2-1 | TRBV18 | TRBD1 | few | CASSPPTGGYNEQFF | TGTGCCAGCTCCCCTCCTACAGGGGGCTACAATGAGCAGTTCTTC
TRBJ2-1 | TRBV2 | NA | once | CASSGGGALEQFF | TGTGCCAGCAGTGGAGGGGGGGCCCTTGAGCAGTTCTTC
TRBJ1-1 | TRBV5-1 | NA | NA | CASSQQENTEAFF | TGCGCCAGCAGCCAGCAGGAGAACACTGAAGCTTTCTTT
TRBJ1-1 | TRBV5-1 | TRBD1 | NA | CASSLGAGGSIAEAFF | TGCGCCAGCAGCTTGGGTGCAGGGGGGAGTATCGCTGAAGCTTTCTTT
TRBJ2-7 | TRBV6-5 | NA | NA | CASSYQGGSYEQYF | TGTGCCAGCAGTTATCAGGGGGGCTCCTACGAGCAGTACTTC
TRBJ1-3 | TRBV5-3 | NA | NA | CARSFYPPRGPGNTIYF | TGTGCCAGAAGCTTCTACCCCCCGCGAGGCCCTGGAAACACCATATATTTT
TRBJ1-4 | TRBV7-9 | NA | NA | CASSTRTAAEKLFF | TGTGCCAGCAGCACGCGGACAGCAGCAGAAAAACTGTTTTTT
TRBJ1-4 | TRBV6-5 | NA | NA | CASSAQGSANEKLFF | TGTGCCAGCAGCGCACAGGGTTCGGCTAATGAAAAACTGTTTTTT
TRBJ2-3 | TRBV19 | TRBD1 | NA | CASTRGQAGTDTQYF | TGTGCCAGTACCAGGGGACAGGCGGGCACAGATACGCAGTATTTT
TRBJ1-5 | TRBV28 | NA | NA | CASSLPTTGASNQPQHF | TGTGCCAGCAGTTTACCCACGACAGGTGCGAGCAATCAGCCCCAGCATTTT
TRBJ2-3 | TRBV5-1 | TRBD1 | once | CASSRGQGTDTQYF | TGCGCCAGCAGCCGGGGACAGGGCACAGATACGCAGTATTTT
TRBJ1-6 | TRBV19 | TRBD1 | NA | CASMTPGQGENSPLHF | TGTGCCAGTATGACTCCGGGACAGGGAGAGAATTCACCCCTCCACTTT
TRBJ2-5 | TRBV2 | NA | NA | CASSEQGLGQETQYF | TGTGCCAGCAGTGAACAGGGGTTGGGGCAAGAGACCCAGTACTTC
TRBJ1-2 | TRBV5-6 | NA | NA | CASSSGGATLYYGYTF | TGTGCCAGCAGCTCCGGGGGGGCCACCCTCTACTATGGCTACACCTTC
TRBJ2-7 | TRBV11-2 | TRBD1 | NA | CASSSETGASYEQYF | TGTGCCAGCAGTTCCGAGACAGGGGCATCCTACGAGCAGTACTTC
TRBJ2-5 | TRBV28 | TRBD1 | once | CASSVTGGLETQYF | TGTGCCAGCAGTGTGACAGGGGGCCTGGAGACCCAGTACTTC
TRBJ2-3 | TRBV6-2/TRBV6-3 | NA | NA | CASSPLSSGTDTQYF | TGTGCCAGCAGTCCCCTCTCTAGCGGCACAGATACGCAGTATTTT
TRBJ2-3 | TRBV6-5 | NA | NA | CASTRTSNADTQYF | TGTGCCAGCACGAGGACTTCTAACGCAGATACGCAGTATTTT
TRBJ2-2 | TRBV6-5 | NA | NA | CASSYPEGGVGELFF | TGTGCCAGCAGTTACCCCGAGGGGGGGGTCGGGGAGCTGTTTTTT
TRBJ2-5 | TRBV7-2 | NA | NA | CASNPVGAGVGETQYF | TGTGCCAGCAACCCAGTAGGGGCAGGGGTTGGAGAGACCCAGTACTTC
TRBJ1-2 | TRBV6-5 | NA | once | CASKDLYGYTF | TGTGCCAGCAAGGACTTGTATGGCTACACCTTC
TRBJ1-2 | TRBV5-5 | NA | NA | CASSLAGNYGYTF | TGTGCCAGCAGCTTGGCAGGGAACTATGGCTACACCTTC
TRBJ1-5 | TRBV14 | NA | NA | CASSQEGGGADQPQHF | TGTGCCAGCAGCCAAGAGGGTGGGGGGGCGGATCAGCCCCAGCATTTT